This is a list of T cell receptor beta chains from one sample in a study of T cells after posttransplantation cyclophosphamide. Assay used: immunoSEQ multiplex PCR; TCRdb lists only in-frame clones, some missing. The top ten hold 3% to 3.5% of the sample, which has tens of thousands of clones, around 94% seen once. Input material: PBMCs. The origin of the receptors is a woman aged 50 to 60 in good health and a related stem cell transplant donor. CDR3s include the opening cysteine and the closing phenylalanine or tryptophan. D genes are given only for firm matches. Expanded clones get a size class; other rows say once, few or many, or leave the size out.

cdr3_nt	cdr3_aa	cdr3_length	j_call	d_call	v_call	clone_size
TGCGCCAGCAGCTTGGTCAGGGCAGGAAGGACAGATACGCAGTATTTT	CASSLVRAGRTDTQYF	16	TRBJ2-3	.	TRBV5-1	.
TGTGCCAGCCGGGAGGCGGTGAACACTGAAGCTTTCTTT	CASREAVNTEAFF	13	TRBJ1-1	.	TRBV19	.
TGTGCCAGCAGCTGGAGGGGTCTAATGACTGAAGCTTTCTTT	CASSWRGLMTEAFF	14	TRBJ1-1	.	TRBV5-4	.
TGCGCCAGCAGCTTGGCCACCGTCCCTTCAGGTGGCTACACCTTC	CASSLATVPSGGYTF	15	TRBJ1-2	.	TRBV5-1	.
TGTGCCAGCAGCTTACAGTGGAACACCGGGGAGCTGTTTTTT	CASSLQWNTGELFF	14	TRBJ2-2	.	TRBV13	.
TGTGCCAGCAGCCATTACGCCGGGACTACCGGGGAGCTGTTTTTT	CASSHYAGTTGELFF	15	TRBJ2-2	.	TRBV7-3	.
TGCGCCAGCAGCTTCCGACAGCCCCAGCAAGAGACCCAGTACTTC	CASSFRQPQQETQYF	15	TRBJ2-5	.	TRBV5-1	.
TGTGCCAGCACCACCCCACCGGGAAACACCGGGGAGCTGTTTTTT	CASTTPPGNTGELFF	15	TRBJ2-2	.	TRBV7-6	.
TGTGCCAGCTTGGCAGATAATAATTCACCCCTCCACTTT	CASLADNNSPLHF	13	TRBJ1-6	.	TRBV2	.
TGTGCCAGCAGCCCCGGGGACTATGGCTACACCTTC	CASSPGDYGYTF	12	TRBJ1-2	.	TRBV28	.
TGTGCCAGCAGCGTAGTGGGAGCGAACACTGAAGCTTTCTTT	CASSVVGANTEAFF	14	TRBJ1-1	.	TRBV9	.
TGTGCCTGGAGCGCGGGGGAGGGGATGGAGACCCAGTACTTC	CAWSAGEGMETQYF	14	TRBJ2-5	TRBD2	TRBV30	.
TGTGCCAGCAGCAAAGCTCCGCGACAGGGAGCCGGGAATGTGGTCAAAAACATTCAGTACTTC	CASSKAPRQGAGNVVKNIQYF	21	TRBJ2-4	.	TRBV21-1	.
TGTGCCAGCTCACCGTCGGGGGACACCATATATTTT	CASSPSGDTIYF	12	TRBJ1-3	.	TRBV18	.
TGTGCCAGCAGCCTCGATGGTAGCGGGGGGCCCCAAGAGACCCAGTACTTC	CASSLDGSGGPQETQYF	17	TRBJ2-5	TRBD2	TRBV7-2	once
TGTGCCAGCAGTCTTAGGGTAGCGGGAGCGGTAGATACGCAGTATTTT	CASSLRVAGAVDTQYF	16	TRBJ2-3	TRBD2	TRBV27	.
TGTGCCAGCAGGACCCTAGCGGGAGTTTCCGAGCAGTACTTC	CASRTLAGVSEQYF	14	TRBJ2-7	TRBD2	TRBV6-1	.
TGTGCCAGCAGCTCAGACAGGGCGAGGGGAAACACCATATATTTT	CASSSDRARGNTIYF	15	TRBJ1-3	TRBD1	TRBV2	.
TGTGCCAGCAGTTCCCTCCCGGGAACGCTTTCCTACGAGCAGTACTTC	CASSSLPGTLSYEQYF	16	TRBJ2-7	.	TRBV28	.
TGCAGCGGGGGACAGGGGGCGAACACTGAAGCTTTCTTT	CSGGQGANTEAFF	13	TRBJ1-1	TRBD1	TRBV29-1	.
TGTGCCAGCAGTCCGGAACCGGGACTAGGCCCCCTTGATACGCAGTATTTT	CASSPEPGLGPLDTQYF	17	TRBJ2-3	TRBD2	TRBV27	.
TGTGCCAGCAGCCCCCGACAGGGATCGGGGGAGACCCAGTACTTC	CASSPRQGSGETQYF	15	TRBJ2-5	TRBD1	TRBV7-3	.
TGTGCCAGCAGCCCCCGGGGGTTTGGGTCCTACAATGAGCAGTTCTTC	CASSPRGFGSYNEQFF	16	TRBJ2-1	.	TRBV4-2	.
TGTGCCAGCATTCCGGAGTCCGGGGAGCTGTTTTTT	CASIPESGELFF	12	TRBJ2-2	.	TRBV7-6	.
TGTGCCAGTAGTATCGGGACAGGGACTAACTATGGCTACACCTTC	CASSIGTGTNYGYTF	15	TRBJ1-2	TRBD1	TRBV19	.
TGTGCCAGCAGCTATTCCGATAGAGGCCTAAACACTGAAGCTTTCTTT	CASSYSDRGLNTEAFF	16	TRBJ1-1	.	TRBV5-6	.
TGTGCCAGCAGAGACGGGACAGACTATGGCTACACCTTC	CASRDGTDYGYTF	13	TRBJ1-2	TRBD1	TRBV2	.
TGTGCCAGCAGCTTATGGGGAGGACAGGGGAATCAGCCCCAGCATTTT	CASSLWGGQGNQPQHF	16	TRBJ1-5	TRBD1	TRBV7-2	.
TGTGCCAGCAGTGTAGGGGGTAGCGGGGGCCAGGGCGAGCAGTACTTC	CASSVGGSGGQGEQYF	16	TRBJ2-7	TRBD2	TRBV25-1	.
TGTGCCAGCAGCTCCGGACCGGGACAGGGGAACACTGAAGCTTTCTTT	CASSSGPGQGNTEAFF	16	TRBJ1-1	TRBD1	TRBV13	.
TGTGCCAGCAGCGTATTAGGAGGGACAGGGGTCGGCTACACCTTC	CASSVLGGTGVGYTF	15	TRBJ1-2	TRBD1	TRBV28	once
TGTGCCAGCAGCTTGATGCAGGGGAAAAGTCAGCCCCAGCATTTT	CASSLMQGKSQPQHF	15	TRBJ1-5	.	TRBV7-2	once
TGTGCCAGCAGCCGCACTAGCCCAGAGACCCAGTACTTC	CASSRTSPETQYF	13	TRBJ2-5	.	TRBV7-2	.
TGTGCCAGCAGCGCCCTGACAGGATTGGGTGACACTGAAGCTTTCTTT	CASSALTGLGDTEAFF	16	TRBJ1-1	.	TRBV7-9	.
TGTGCCAGCAGCGGGGTGGGGGGGTCGAACTACGAGCAGTACTTC	CASSGVGGSNYEQYF	15	TRBJ2-7	TRBD2	TRBV5-8	.
TGTGCCAGCAGCCGAACAAGCGGGGCGGGAGGAGAGACCCAGTACTTC	CASSRTSGAGGETQYF	16	TRBJ2-5	TRBD2	TRBV7-9	.
TGTGCCAGCAGCCTCGAGCCTAGCGGGAGGGGGGAGCAGTACTTC	CASSLEPSGRGEQYF	15	TRBJ2-7	TRBD2	TRBV4-2	once
TGTGCCAGCACTCGCTGGGGGCTAGTTGTGGACGGGACTAGCGGGCTCCAGGAGCAGTTCTTC	CASTRWGLVVDGTSGLQEQFF	21	TRBJ2-1	TRBD2	TRBV2	.
TGCGCCAGCAGCCTGGACAGCTTATCTGGAAACACCATATATTTT	CASSLDSLSGNTIYF	15	TRBJ1-3	.	TRBV4-1	.
TGTGCCAGCAGCCAAGGGCCCCCTTTGAATAGCGAGAATGAGCAGTTCTTC	CASSQGPPLNSENEQFF	17	TRBJ2-1	.	TRBV4-2	.
TGTGCCACCACACTAGCGGGGGAGTTCTACAATGAGCAGTTCTTC	CATTLAGEFYNEQFF	15	TRBJ2-1	TRBD2	TRBV19	.
TGTGCCAGCAGTGAACGGAACACTGAAGCTTTCTTT	CASSERNTEAFF	12	TRBJ1-1	.	TRBV6-1	.
TGTGCCAGCCGGGACAGGGTGAAGGACGAGCAGTACTTC	CASRDRVKDEQYF	13	TRBJ2-7	TRBD1	TRBV28	once
TGTGCCAGCAGTTACGACGGACTAGCGGGGTACAATGAGCAGTTCTTC	CASSYDGLAGYNEQFF	16	TRBJ2-1	TRBD2	TRBV6-5	medium-sized